Below are 25 T cell receptor beta chains sequenced from a single sample in a study of vaccination and CD4 T cells after COVID-19. The Oncomine TCR Beta short-read assay sequenced DNA from cultured CD4+ T cells. TCRdb reanalysed the PCR reads using MiXCR and keeps one entry per CDR3 protein. The sample has several thousand distinct CDR3 sequences, about 63% seen once; the top ten hold 35% to 45%. Treatment denoted: roughly ten-day PBMC culture with coronavirus spike peptide pools or control peptides (ViraFEST assay). These receptors have no identified antigens. The sample consisted of CD4+ T cells from blood, cultured in vitro. These TCRs come from a human donor who had recovered from COVID-19.

The genes are TRBV12-3 or TRBV12-4 and TRBJ1-1; 8 positions agree with TRBD1. V shed 6 bases, J shed 3 bases, and the junction held 15 bases outside the gene matches. The length of the CDR3 is 17 residues. CDR3: CASRTSWWTGSHTEAFF. The CDR3 coding sequence is TGTGCCAGCAGGACCTCCTGGTGGACAGGGTCTCACACTGAAGCTTTCTTT.

The CDR3 nucleotides are TGTGCCAGTACCCCTATTAGCGGTCCCAGGAATGAGCAGTTCTTC. Translated: CASTPISGPRNEQFF. J is TRBJ2-1 and V is TRBV19, with a possible D match to TRBD2 (6 bases). The CDR3 sequence is 15 residues long. CDR1 and CDR2 from the germline V gene are LNHDA and SQIVND (reference sequence). Deletions cut 7 bases from V and 7 bases from J, with 20 bases between.

The V call is TRBV27, the J call TRBJ1-5; TRBD1 agrees at 7 bases. Per the germline V gene, CDR1 is MNHEY and CDR2 is SMNVEV (reference sequence). The CDR3 length is 14 residues. The junction had 3 bases not matched to a gene; V was cut back by 4 bases and J by 3 bases. The CDR3 nucleotides are TGTGCCAGCAGTTCCGACAGGGACAATCAGCCCCAGCATTTT. Its translation: CASSSDRDNQPQHF.

This rearrangement joins TRBV6-5 to TRBJ2-7; tentatively, D is TRBD2 (6 bases). Germline values: CDR1 MNHEY, CDR2 SVGAGI. Trimming left V 0 bases short and J 1 base short, with 13 bases between. The CDR3 has 16 amino acids. For the CDR3, the DNA is TGTGCCAGCAGTTACTCGATTGGGCGGGGTTCCTACGAGCAGTACTTC. Protein: CASSYSIGRGSYEQYF.

V and J are TRBV5-4 and TRBJ1-2; 7 nucleotides line up with TRBD1. Germline values: CDR1 SGHNT, CDR2 YYREEE (reference sequence). The CDR3 sequence is 15 residues long. J lost 5 bases, V lost 2 bases, and 9 bases had no gene match. CDR3 residues: CASSLEDDREYGYTF. In nucleotides, the CDR3 is TGTGCCAGCAGCTTAGAAGACGACAGGGAGTATGGCTACACCTTC.

This clonotype was counted a few times. The chain combines TRBV5-4 with TRBJ1-2; D ambiguous. Germline V gene sequence: CDR1 SGHNT, CDR2 YYREEE (reference sequence). The CDR3 sequence is 14 residues long. The germline V and J ends were trimmed by 0 bases and 2 bases, with 8 bases remaining between them. For the CDR3, the DNA is TGTGCCAGCAGCTTGGGCGGCGAGAACTATGGCTACACCTTC. Protein: CASSLGGENYGYTF.

The chain uses TRBV15 and TRBJ2-3; D gene uncertain. Germline V gene data show CDR1 as LNHNV and CDR2 as YYDKDF (reference sequence). This CDR3 spans 16 amino acids. V was trimmed by 1 base and J by 0 bases, leaving 11 bases between them. The CDR3, as DNA: TGTGCCACCAGCAGAGCCGAGACTTTAAGCACAGATACGCAGTATTTT. It encodes CATSRAETLSTDTQYF.

The chain employs TRBV28 and TRBJ1-1; a weak D match, TRBD1 (5 bases). The CDR3 runs to 16 residues. The germline V gene has CDR1 MDHEN and CDR2 SYDVKM. V lost 7 bases and J 4 bases, leaving 22 bases between the germline ends. The CDR3 DNA is TGTGCCAGCACCGGGGTGGACACCGCCTTCGGCACTGAAGCTTTCTTT. This sequence encodes CASTGVDTAFGTEAFF. Combining the CDR3 with reference TRBV28 and TRBJ1-1 gives the whole variable domain DVKVTQSSRYLVKRTGEKVFLECVQDMDHENMFWYRQDPGLGLRLIYFSYDVKMKEKGDIPEGYSVSREKKERFSLILESASTNQTSMYLCASTGVDTAFGTEAFFGQGTRLTVV.

The rearrangement uses TRBV4-1 and TRBJ2-3, with D hard to call. Per the germline V gene, CDR1 is MGHRA and CDR2 is YSYEKL. CDR3 length: 15 amino acids. Trimming shortened V by 0 bases and J by 1 base, and 8 bases separated the two germline ends. The CDR3 coding sequence is TGCGCCAGCAGCCAAGAGAAAGCCCGCACAGATACGCAGTATTTT. It translates to CASSQEKARTDTQYF.

This clonotype was found a few times. This chain links TRBV11-3 with TRBJ1-5; the D is unclear. Germline loops: CDR1 SGHNT, CDR2 YENEEA. The CDR3 is 12 amino acids. Trimming took 3 bases from V and 5 from J, leaving 5 bases between them. CDR3 in amino acids: CASSLNDQPQHF. The CDR3 DNA is TGTGCCAGCAGCTTGAACGATCAGCCCCAGCATTTT.

A few counts support this clonotype. The rearrangement links TRBV6-1 to TRBJ2-3, with 9 bases aligning to TRBD1. The CDR3 spans 14 residues. V was clipped by 6 bases and J by 1 base; unmatched bases: 2. Looked up from germline, CDR1 is MNHNS and CDR2 is SASEGT. CDR3 loop: CASRRTGGTDTQYF. The CDR3 bases are TGTGCCAGCAGGCGGACAGGGGGCACAGATACGCAGTATTTT.

Only a few counts were recorded for this clonotype. The chain employs TRBV20-1 and TRBJ2-2, with 8 bases that match TRBD2. The CDR3 sequence is 14 residues long. The germline gives CDR1 DFQATT, CDR2 SNEGSKA (reference sequence). The V segment lost 5 bases and the J segment 5 bases; nucleotides outside the gene matches: 7. Written as DNA, the CDR3 is TGCAGTGCTTCGAGCGGGAGAGGGACCGGGGAGCTGTTTTTT. This encodes CSASSGRGTGELFF.

The chain has TRBV10-3 and TRBJ2-7; D perhaps matches TRBD2 (6 bases). Germline V gene lookup returns CDR1 ENHRY and CDR2 SYGVKD. CDR3 size: 13 residues. V lost 10 bases, J lost 3 bases, and 16 bases lay in between. This CDR3 reads CATSGVTNYEQYF. The CDR3 region has the DNA TGTGCCACCTCGGGGGTCACAAACTACGAGCAGTACTTC.

This clonotype occurred a few times. This chain connects TRBV15 to TRBJ2-5; D could derive from TRBD1 or TRBD2 (6 bases each). Looked up from germline, CDR1 is LNHNV and CDR2 is YYDKDF (reference sequence). This CDR3 spans 15 amino acids. The ends were cut back, 2 bases at V and 1 base at J, with 11 bases in the middle. The CDR3 is CATSRRGGIQETQYF. CDR3 coding DNA: TGTGCCACCAGCAGAAGAGGGGGGATCCAAGAGACCCAGTACTTC.

The chain joins TRBV10-3 to TRBJ2-6, with D perhaps TRBD2 (6 bases). The V end lost 0 bases, the J end lost 4 bases, and 10 bases lay between the germline ends. The germline V gene encodes CDR1 ENHRY and CDR2 SYGVKD. The CDR3 totals 16 residues. The CDR3: CAISESRDPGANVLTF. DNA for the CDR3: TGTGCCATCAGTGAGTCGCGGGACCCCGGGGCCAACGTCCTGACTTTC.

This clonotype came up a few times. The V gene is TRBV20-1, the J gene TRBJ1-2; D is unresolved. Germline V gene data show CDR1 as DFQATT and CDR2 as SNEGSKA (reference sequence). The CDR3 spans 12 residues. V was trimmed by 3 bases and J by 7 bases, leaving 12 bases between them. The CDR3 DNA follows: TGCAGTGCTAGTATGGACCTTTCTGGCTACACCTTC. This translates into CSASMDLSGYTF.

This chain joins TRBV12-3 or TRBV12-4 and TRBJ1-1; D remains unclear. This CDR3 spans 12 amino acids. Trimming removed 3 bases at V and 4 bases at J, with 6 bases between. The CDR3 sequence is CASSLVPTEAFF. The CDR3 DNA sequence: TGTGCCAGCAGTTTGGTCCCCACTGAAGCTTTCTTT.

The chain carries TRBV6-1 and TRBJ2-7, with 8 bases matching TRBD1. Unmatched junction bases numbered 6, after V lost 3 bases and J lost 2 bases. The CDR3 covers 15 residues. Per the germline V gene, CDR1 is MNHNS and CDR2 is SASEGT. The CDR3 is CASSDLFRGPYEQYF. The DNA for the CDR3 is TGTGCCAGCAGTGACCTTTTCAGGGGGCCCTACGAGCAGTACTTC.

Comments on this clonotype: A junction end diverges from the germline sequence, so it may reflect a read error. CDR3 nucleotide sequence: TGCGCCAGCAGCGTGGGGGGACAGGGTGAGGGACTCTTC. Amino acids: CASSVGGQGEGLF. The rearrangement joins TRBV5-1 to TRBJ2-1; 9 positions match TRBD1. CDR3 size: 13 residues. CDR1 and CDR2 from the germline V gene are SGHRS and YFSETQ.

The genes are TRBV7-2 and TRBJ1-1, with 7 nucleotides matching TRBD1. V dropped 1 base and J dropped 1; count of bases not matched to a gene: 6. The germline gives CDR1 SGHTA, CDR2 FQGNSA. This CDR3 contains 16 residues. CDR3 in DNA: TGTGCCAGCAGCTTAGTCACAGGGGAAGCGAACACTGAAGCTTTCTTT. It translates to CASSLVTGEANTEAFF.

The sample holds one count of this clonotype. V gene TRBV14 combines with J gene TRBJ2-2, with unresolved D. The CDR3 contains 14 residues. Germline CDR1 and CDR2: SGHDN and FVKESK. Trimming pared 0 bases from V and 7 bases from J, leaving 9 bases between. The CDR3 DNA reads as TGTGCCAGCAGCCAAGATACGTATGGCGGGGAGCTGTTTTTT. It is translated as CASSQDTYGGELFF.

This clonotype was recorded a few times. The genes are TRBV19 and TRBJ1-1, with D possibly being TRBD1 (5 bases). This CDR3 has 14 amino acids. Germline V lookup: CDR1 LNHDA, CDR2 SQIVND (reference sequence). The V end was cut by 7 bases, the J end by 7 bases, with 19 bases between. This CDR3 is CASTKKGTPREAFF. CDR3 nucleotide sequence: TGTGCCAGTACCAAAAAGGGGACGCCTCGTGAAGCTTTCTTT.

This CDR3 is CASSSGTTGEQYF. CDR3 nucleotide sequence: TGTGCCAGCAGTTCCGGGACGACTGGCGAGCAGTACTTC. J is TRBJ2-7 and V is TRBV6-5; D may be TRBD1 or TRBD2 (5 bases each). Germline values: CDR1 MNHEY, CDR2 SVGAGI. The CDR3 has 13 amino acids. Trimming left V 4 bases short and J 6 bases short, with 13 bases between.

The chain recombines TRBV28 with TRBJ2-3; 10 positions match TRBD2. The V gene end was trimmed by 4 bases and the J gene end by 2 bases; junction bases not matched to a gene: 9. Germline V CDR1 and CDR2: MDHEN, SYDVKM. CDR3 length: 17 residues. The CDR3 is CASSSAGLAETTDTQYF. The CDR3 coding sequence is TGTGCCAGCAGTTCGGCCGGACTAGCGGAGACCACAGATACGCAGTATTTT.

In its sample, this clonotype was seen a few times. The V call is TRBV20-1, the J call TRBJ1-3, with D possibly TRBD1 on 6 matching bases. This CDR3 is 14 amino acids long. V lost 2 bases, J lost 0 bases, and 8 bases lay in between. The germline gives CDR1 DFQATT, CDR2 SNEGSKA (reference sequence). The DNA of the CDR3 is TGCAGTGCTAGACGGGACACCTCTGGAAACACCATATATTTT. Translation: CSARRDTSGNTIYF.